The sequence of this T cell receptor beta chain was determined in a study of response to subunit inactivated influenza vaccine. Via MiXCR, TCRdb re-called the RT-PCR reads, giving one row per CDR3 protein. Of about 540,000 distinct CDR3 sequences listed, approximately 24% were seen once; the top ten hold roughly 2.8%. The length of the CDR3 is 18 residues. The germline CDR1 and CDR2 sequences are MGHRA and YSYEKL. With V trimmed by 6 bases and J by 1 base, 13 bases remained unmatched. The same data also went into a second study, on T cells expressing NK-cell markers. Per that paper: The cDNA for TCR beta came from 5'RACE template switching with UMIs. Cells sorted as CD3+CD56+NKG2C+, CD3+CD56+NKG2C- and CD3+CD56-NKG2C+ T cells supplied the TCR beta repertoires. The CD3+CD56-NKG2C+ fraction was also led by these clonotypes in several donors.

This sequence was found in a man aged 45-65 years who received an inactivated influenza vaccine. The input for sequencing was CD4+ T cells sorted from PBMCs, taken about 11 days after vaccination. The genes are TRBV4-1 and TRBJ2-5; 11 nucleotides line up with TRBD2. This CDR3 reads CASSQRNLAGGTQETQYF. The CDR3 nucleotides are TGCGCCAGCAGTCAAAGAAATCTAGCGGGGGGCACCCAAGAGACCCAGTACTTC.